This entry lists 12 T cell receptor beta chains sequenced from one sample in a study of human T cells and chemical hapten exposure. TCRdb fed the RACE reads into MiXCR, producing one record per CDR3 protein. Of about 65,000 distinct CDR3 sequences in the sample, around 6.5% were seen once. The time point is: healthy volunteer bleed at 6 weeks. Unfractionated whole blood was the source of the extracted total RNA. Input material: whole blood. Receptors originate from a female donor in good health. Some clones in this sample may be carry-over from other donors' samples.

This clonotype was observed at least ten times. The rearrangement links TRBV6-6 to TRBJ1-1; a weak D match, TRBD1 (6 bases). Germline V gene sequence: CDR1 MNHNY, CDR2 SVGAGI (reference sequence). The CDR3 length is 14 residues. Trimming left V 0 bases short and J 5 bases short, with 10 bases between. The CDR3 DNA is TGTGCCAGCAGTTACTCGGCAGGGGAGACTGAAGCTTTCTTT. It yields the protein CASSYSAGETEAFF.

This clonotype was detected ten times or more. J is TRBJ2-3 and V is TRBV30; TRBD1 might be the D (5 bases). CDR1 is GTSNPN, CDR2 SVGIG, per germline (reference sequence). Trimming removed 4 bases at V and 0 bases at J, with 11 bases between. This CDR3 region has 14 residues. As DNA, the CDR3 is TGTGCCTGGACTACAGGAATGAGCACAGATACGCAGTATTTT. Translation: CAWTTGMSTDTQYF.

This clonotype was seen a handful of times. This chain links TRBV7-9 with TRBJ2-1, with 12 bases that match TRBD2. V dropped 5 bases and J dropped 5; count of bases not matched to a gene: 7. The CDR3 sequence is 16 residues long. Germline CDR1 reads SEHNR; CDR2 reads FQNEAQ (reference sequence). CDR3 bases: TGTGCCAGCAGCCTAAGACTAGCGGGAGCGGACAATGAGCAGTTCTTC. It is translated as CASSLRLAGADNEQFF.

This clonotype was counted at least ten times. The chain is built from TRBV27 and TRBJ2-3; D gene uncertain. The CDR3 runs 14 residues. The V gene lost 5 bases and the J gene lost 6 bases, with 15 bases spanning the gap. Germline-derived CDR1 and CDR2 are MNHEY and SMNVEV (reference sequence). The CDR3 sequence: CASSPHGPQDTQYF. The CDR3 DNA sequence: TGTGCCAGCAGTCCACATGGCCCCCAGGATACGCAGTATTTT.

The V gene is TRBV29-1, the J gene TRBJ1-1; D may be TRBD1 (5 bases). Trimming shortened V by 7 bases and J by 6 bases, and 9 bases separated the two germline ends. This CDR3 has 10 amino acids. CDR1 and CDR2 (germline): SQVTM, ANQGSEA. Here the CDR3 DNA reads TGCAGCGCGACAGCTTCTGAAGCTTTCTTT. This gives the protein CSATASEAFF.

This clonotype was observed at least ten times. In DNA, the CDR3 is TGTGCCAGCAGCTTAGGAGGTTTACACGCGGAGACCCAGTACTTC. This translates into CASSLGGLHAETQYF. This sequence joins TRBV11-3 and TRBJ2-5; D gene ambiguous. Germline CDR1 reads SGHNT; CDR2 reads YENEEA. Trimming removed 1 base at V and 5 bases at J, with 14 bases between. The CDR3 runs 15 residues.

In its sample, this clonotype was seen a few times. J is TRBJ2-1 and V is TRBV7-2; 8 nucleotides align to TRBD2. J gave up 6 bases and V 0 bases, and 16 bases lay outside the gene matches. The CDR3 runs to 19 residues. Germline assignment: CDR1 SGHTA and CDR2 FQGNSA. CDR3 sequence: CASSLALWLAGPKSNEQFF. The CDR3 DNA is TGTGCCAGCAGCTTAGCGCTCTGGTTAGCGGGACCCAAATCCAATGAGCAGTTCTTC.

This clonotype has ten or more counts. The chain combines TRBV5-1 with TRBJ2-2; a possible D gene is TRBD1 (5 bases). Trimming shortened V by 2 bases and J by 0 bases, and 14 bases separated the two germline ends. The CDR3 totals 17 residues. The germline V gene has CDR1 SGHRS and CDR2 YFSETQ. CDR3 nucleotides: TGCGCCAGCAGCTTCAGGCTAGGGGCTTCGAACACCGGGGAGCTGTTTTTT. Translating it yields CASSFRLGASNTGELFF.

This clonotype was seen a handful of times. This sequence joins TRBV10-3 and TRBJ2-1, with D unclear. The V end was cut by 3 bases, the J end by 0 bases, with 6 bases between. The germline V gene has CDR1 ENHRY and CDR2 SYGVKD. The CDR3 loop spans 14 amino acids. In DNA form, the CDR3 reads TGTGCCATCAGTGATCTGGTCTCCTACAATGAGCAGTTCTTC. Translated: CAISDLVSYNEQFF.

As for this clonotype: A much larger clone lies a single base off, so this may be a read error. This chain connects TRBV20-1 to TRBJ1-2, with 10 bases aligning to TRBD1. CDR1 and CDR2 from the germline V gene are DFQATT and SNEGSKA (reference sequence). The CDR3 covers 13 residues. V lost 6 bases and J lost 4; bases outside the gene matches: 5. CDR3 coding DNA: TGCAGTGCGTCGACAGGGGGCGGCTATGGCTACACCTTC. This sequence encodes CSASTGGGYGYTF.

This clonotype was seen a few times. V usage is TRBV6-1 and J usage is TRBJ2-5, with D possibly being TRBD1 (6 bases). CDR3 length: 12 amino acids. In germline, CDR1 is MNHNS, CDR2 SASEGT. V was shortened by 6 bases and J by 9 bases, with 14 bases between the two germline ends. Here the CDR3 reads CASSEQGTAQYF. CDR3 coding DNA: TGTGCCAGCAGCGAACAGGGTACGGCCCAGTACTTC.

This clonotype showed up many times. The V and J genes are TRBV27 and TRBJ1-6, with D possibly TRBD1 on 6 matching bases. The CDR3 is made up of 15 amino acids. Trimming stripped 5 bases from V and 7 bases from J, with 15 bases between. Germline V lookup: CDR1 MNHEY, CDR2 SMNVEV (reference sequence). CDR3 loop: CASSLRDNFNSPLHF. The DNA of the CDR3 is TGTGCCAGCAGTCTCCGGGACAACTTCAATTCACCCCTCCACTTT.